These T cell receptor beta chains were read from a single sample in a study of blood T cell repertoires in COVID-19. Sequencing used immunoSEQ multiplex PCR; TCRdb keeps in-frame clones, though not all of them. The table lists 300,000 to 350,000 clones, approximately 88% of them singletons. Sequencing was carried out using peripheral blood. Source of these receptors: a man aged 25 to 45 with COVID-19, enrolled during active disease. CDR3s include the opening cysteine and the closing phenylalanine or tryptophan.

TRBV27 CASSLAGQYGNTIYF
TRBV5-5 CASSLQGNTEAFF
TRBV4-3 CASSQGQGTGNTIYF
TRBV28 CASSLGGEGFGYTF
TRBV7-3 CASTLAGVTTGELFF
TRBV11-1 CASSLRQGKNEQFF
TRBV10-3 CAISDLAGALEQYF
TRBV11-2 CATSQLWRNSPLHF
TRBV2 CASSEVGQGLGTGELFF
TRBV7-9 CASSLRTGGNDEQYF
TRBV7-6 CASSPMGQGPHEQYF
TRBV5-4 CASSLAHSNSYNSPLHF
TRBV5-4 CASTSEVRGKTNYGYTF
TRBV5-6 CASSLVPSGTGNTIYF
TRBV19 CASASGTGSYNEQFF
TRBV18 CASSPGTNSGNTIYF
TRBV29-1 CSAAGLGEKLFF
TRBV19 CASSMTGGYYGYTF
TRBV27 CASSFLGWLRDTQYF
TRBV4-3 CASSQDPNSNTEAFF
TRBV19 CASSIMAVAKNIQYF
TRBV27 CASSIRPGGSDTQYF
TRBV6-2/TRBV6-3 CASSYRMGHVADGYTF
TRBV11-3 CASSSRQGEYYEQYF
TRBV5-1 CASSLPSDTGELFF
TRBV9 CASSISRDRGNTEAFF
TRBV7-8 CASCVEGQRTNTIYF
TRBV7-9 CASSSTSTRPNTEAFF
TRBV5-4 CASSLRTGKGELFF
TRBV6-5 CASSYVQGLNNEQFF
TRBV29-1 CSVWDGGVTEAFF
TRBV7-9 CASSLVAGQFGTDTQYF
TRBV11-2 CASSHRDRGPDGQFF
TRBV6-1 CASSEVYRGTEAFF
TRBV30 CAWSGPRGTHEQYF
TRBV6-5 CASSSGAGNTIYF
TRBV6-2/TRBV6-3 CASSSQTGRLGGYTF
TRBV5-1 CASSLAGSSGGAWTEQFF
TRBV9 CASSPQSQGWYGYTF
TRBV11-2 CASSLMGQANTEAFF
TRBV4-2 CASSLWISGQGSSQPQHF
TRBV27 CASSPLAGSTPYGYTF
TRBV6-5 CASSRRENEKLFF
TRBV24-1 CATRGTGNTEAFF
TRBV15 CATSRWASRVYSGNTIYF
TRBV29-1 CSVATGTGGYEQYF
TRBV19 CASSGGHPQETQYF
TRBV3-1/TRBV3-2 CASSLEAGSWETQYF
TRBV18 CASSPRDRSTGELFF